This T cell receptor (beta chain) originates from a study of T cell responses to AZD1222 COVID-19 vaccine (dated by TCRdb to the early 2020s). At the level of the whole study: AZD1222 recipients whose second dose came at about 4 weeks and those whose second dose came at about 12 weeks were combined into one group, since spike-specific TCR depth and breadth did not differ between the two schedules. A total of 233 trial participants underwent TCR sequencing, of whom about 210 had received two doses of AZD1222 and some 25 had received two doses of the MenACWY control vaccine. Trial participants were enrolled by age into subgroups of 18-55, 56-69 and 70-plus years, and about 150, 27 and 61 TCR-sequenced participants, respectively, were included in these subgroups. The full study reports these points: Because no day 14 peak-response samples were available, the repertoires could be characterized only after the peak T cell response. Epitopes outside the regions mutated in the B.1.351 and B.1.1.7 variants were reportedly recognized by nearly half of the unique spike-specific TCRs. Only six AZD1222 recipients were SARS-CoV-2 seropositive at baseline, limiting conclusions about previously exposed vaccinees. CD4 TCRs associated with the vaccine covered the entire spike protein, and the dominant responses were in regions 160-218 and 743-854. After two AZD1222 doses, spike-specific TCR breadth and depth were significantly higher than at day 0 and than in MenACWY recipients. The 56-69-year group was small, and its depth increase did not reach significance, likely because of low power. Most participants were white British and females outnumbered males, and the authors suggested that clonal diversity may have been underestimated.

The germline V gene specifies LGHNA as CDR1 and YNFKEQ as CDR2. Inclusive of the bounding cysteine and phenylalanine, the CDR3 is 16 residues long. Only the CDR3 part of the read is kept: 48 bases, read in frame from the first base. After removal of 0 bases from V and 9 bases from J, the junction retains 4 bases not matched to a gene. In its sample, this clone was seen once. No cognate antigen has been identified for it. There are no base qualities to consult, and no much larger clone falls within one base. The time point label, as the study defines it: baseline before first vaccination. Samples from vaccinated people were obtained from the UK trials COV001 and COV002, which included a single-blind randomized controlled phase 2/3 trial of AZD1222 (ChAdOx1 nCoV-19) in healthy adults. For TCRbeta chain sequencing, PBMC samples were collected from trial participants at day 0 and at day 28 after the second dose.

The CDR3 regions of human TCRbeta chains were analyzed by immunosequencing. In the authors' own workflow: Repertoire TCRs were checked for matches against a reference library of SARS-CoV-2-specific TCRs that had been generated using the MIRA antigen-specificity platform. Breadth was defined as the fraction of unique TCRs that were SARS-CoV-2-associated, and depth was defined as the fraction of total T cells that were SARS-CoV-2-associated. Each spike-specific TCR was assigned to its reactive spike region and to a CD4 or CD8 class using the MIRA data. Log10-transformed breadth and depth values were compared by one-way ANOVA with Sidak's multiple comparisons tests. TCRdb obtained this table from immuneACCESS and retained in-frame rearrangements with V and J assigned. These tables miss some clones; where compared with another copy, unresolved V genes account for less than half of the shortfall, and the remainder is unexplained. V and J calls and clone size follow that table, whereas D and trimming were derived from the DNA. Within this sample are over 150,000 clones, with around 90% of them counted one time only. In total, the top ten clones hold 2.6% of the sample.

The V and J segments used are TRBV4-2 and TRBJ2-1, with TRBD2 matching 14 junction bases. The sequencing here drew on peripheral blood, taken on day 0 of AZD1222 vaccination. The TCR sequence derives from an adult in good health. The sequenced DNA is TGTGCCAGCAGCCAAGAGTCCGGACTAGCGGGGGGTGAGCAGTTCTTC. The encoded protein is CASSQESGLAGGEQFF.